Listed here are 14 T cell receptor beta chains from one sample, sequenced in a study of cytomegalovirus exposure and HLA in healthy donors. PCR involved 60 Vbeta and 13 Jbeta primers. The table came from immunoSEQ multiplex PCR; TCRdb's copy has only in-frame clones and leaves some out. The table has roughly 220,000 clones, 80% to 90% seen once. Sequenced: PBMCs. Every receptor here comes from a young man in good health and CMV-seronegative.

The rearrangement links TRBV6-5 to TRBJ2-7; possibly TRBD2 for D (5 bases). Per the germline V gene, CDR1 is MNHEY and CDR2 is SVGAGI. V lost 0 bases and J lost 2, with 14 bases in between. The CDR3 is 16 residues long. CDR3 sequence reads: CASSYSGNKGAYEQYF. The DNA for the CDR3 is TGTGCCAGCAGTTACTCGGGGAACAAGGGAGCCTACGAGCAGTACTTC.

The chain links TRBV28 to TRBJ1-5; D may be TRBD1 (5 bases). The CDR3 totals 12 residues. Trimming removed 6 bases at V and 7 bases at J, with 10 bases between. From germline, CDR1 is MDHEN and CDR2 SYDVKM. The CDR3 DNA is TGTGCCAGCAGGGGAGGGACGCAGCCCCAGCATTTT. Its protein is CASRGGTQPQHF.

The rearrangement links TRBV5-4 to TRBJ2-3; unclear D gene. Germline V gene sequence: CDR1 SGHNT, CDR2 YYREEE (reference sequence). V lost 4 bases to trimming and J lost 2 bases, with 14 bases between them. This CDR3 comprises 15 residues. CDR3 in DNA: TGTGCCAGCAGCCCTGCTCTGGGCAACACAGATACGCAGTATTTT. The encoded protein is CASSPALGNTDTQYF.

In its sample, this clone was seen a few times. V usage is TRBV9 and J usage is TRBJ2-5; the match to TRBD1 covers 8 bases. Germline values: CDR1 SGDLS, CDR2 YYNGEE. This CDR3 spans 16 amino acids. J lost 2 bases, V lost 0 bases, and 6 bases had no gene match. The CDR3 nucleotides are TGTGCCAGCAGCGTAGGAGATCGACAGGGGCAAGAGACCCAGTACTTC. Protein product: CASSVGDRQGQETQYF.

The V call is TRBV4-2, the J call TRBJ2-7; TRBD2 is a possible D gene (6 bases). This CDR3 comprises 16 residues. Per germline, CDR1 LGHNA and CDR2 YNFKEQ. Trimming shortened V by 0 bases and J by 3 bases, and 15 bases separated the two germline ends. CDR3 bases: TGTGCCAGCAGCCAAGATTTGGCGGGGTTAGACTACGAGCAGTACTTC. Amino acid sequence: CASSQDLAGLDYEQYF.

V and J are TRBV7-9 and TRBJ1-3, with a tentative D call TRBD1 (5 bases). Trimming stripped 2 bases from V and 8 bases from J, with 13 bases between. CDR1 is SEHNR, CDR2 FQNEAQ, per germline (reference sequence). There are 14 residues in the CDR3. The CDR3 DNA sequence: TGTGCCAGCAGCTTAAGGGGCGGAGAAGACACCATATATTTT. Its protein is CASSLRGGEDTIYF. The whole variable domain, filled in from reference TRBV7-9 and TRBJ1-3, reads DTGVSQNPRHKITKRGQNVTFRCDPISEHNRLYWYRQTLGQGPEFLTYFQNEAQLEKSRLLSDRFSAERPKGSFSTLEIQRTEQGDSAMYLCASSLRGGEDTIYFGEGSWLTVV.

The V call is TRBV27, the J call TRBJ2-3, with 12 bases identical to TRBD2. Germline assignment: CDR1 MNHEY and CDR2 SMNVEV (reference sequence). The CDR3 loop spans 17 amino acids. V trimming: 2 bases; J trimming: 4 bases; junction bases outside the gene matches: 7. CDR3 nucleotides: TGTGCCAGCAGTTTACTGGGGCTAGCGGGGGGGCCAGATACGCAGTATTTT. Residues: CASSLLGLAGGPDTQYF.

The gene calls are TRBV7-9 and TRBJ2-1; D might be TRBD2 (6 bases). V gave up 6 bases and J gave up 7 bases, with 10 bases separating them. The CDR3 extends over 12 amino acids. Germline V gene lookup returns CDR1 SEHNR and CDR2 FQNEAQ (reference sequence). The CDR3, as DNA: TGTGCCAGCAGGTACGGGACTAATGAGCAGTTCTTC. Translation gives CASRYGTNEQFF.

The V gene is TRBV7-9, the J gene TRBJ2-3; weak D call: TRBD2 (6 bases). Trimming took off 5 bases at V and 10 bases at J, with 28 bases between the two ends. The CDR3 covers 17 residues. Germline V gene lookup returns CDR1 SEHNR and CDR2 FQNEAQ (reference sequence). The CDR3 DNA follows: TGTGCCAGCAGCGCAACTCTAGGTCTAGCGATTAATCGCGCGCAGTATTTT. As protein: CASSATLGLAINRAQYF.

The gene calls are TRBV7-9 and TRBJ1-1; possibly TRBD1 for D (6 bases). Looked up from germline, CDR1 is SEHNR and CDR2 is FQNEAQ (reference sequence). This CDR3 region has 14 residues. The V end was cut by 5 bases, the J end by 3 bases, with 13 bases between. The CDR3 sequence: CASSVQGSHTEAFF. Here the CDR3 DNA reads TGTGCCAGCAGCGTACAGGGTAGTCACACTGAAGCTTTCTTT.

This chain links TRBV19 with TRBJ1-6, with TRBD1 as a possible D gene (6 bases). CDR1 is LNHDA, CDR2 SQIVND, per germline (reference sequence). Trimming took off 6 bases at V and 4 bases at J, with 10 bases between the two ends. The CDR3 loop spans 14 amino acids. CDR3 sequence reads: CASSRTVYNSPLHF. CDR3 nucleotide sequence: TGTGCCAGTAGCCGGACAGTTTATAATTCACCCCTCCACTTT.

J is TRBJ2-2 and V is TRBV13, with no clear D. The CDR3 sequence is 13 residues long. Trimming stripped 1 base from V and 4 bases from J, with 4 bases between. Germline V gene sequence: CDR1 PRHDT, CDR2 FYEKMQ (reference sequence). CDR3 region: CASSLAFTGELFF. CDR3 nucleotides: TGTGCCAGCAGCTTAGCGTTCACCGGGGAGCTGTTTTTT.

This chain connects TRBV5-4 to TRBJ2-7; TRBD1 aligns across 7 bases. CDR1 and CDR2 (germline): SGHNT, YYREEE (reference sequence). Trimming at V came to 4 bases and at J to 2 bases, leaving 6 bases not matched to a gene. The CDR3 totals 14 residues. CDR3 sequence (DNA): TGTGCCAGCAGCCTTGGGGACAGCCCCTACGAGCAGTACTTC. Translating it yields CASSLGDSPYEQYF.

The CDR3 is CASSLAGRGRTGELFF. CDR3 coding DNA: TGCGCCAGCAGCTTGGCCGGCAGGGGGCGGACCGGGGAGCTGTTTTTT. This chain joins TRBV5-1 and TRBJ2-2; 8 bases match TRBD1. This CDR3 region has 16 residues. Trimming took 0 bases from V and 5 from J; bases not matched to a gene: 6. CDR1 SGHRS and CDR2 YFSETQ come from the germline V gene.